The entry below gives a single TCR beta chain sequence along with its context. The target of this receptor is not known. Per-nucleotide qualities are absent, and no much larger clonotype sits a single base away. A patient counted as having stable Graves' hyperthyroidism if no progression to ophthalmopathy occurred over 18 months of follow-up. The hyperthyroidism patients were between 18 and 65 years old and newly diagnosed, with a disease duration of less than 2 months. The study excluded patients with uncontrolled infections, other autoimmune diseases, pregnancy or lactation. Diagnoses were established on the basis of clinical symptoms, serum thyroxine and TRAb, thyroid ultrasound, and orbital computed tomography. PBMCs were isolated from about 10 ml of fresh peripheral blood by Ficoll-Paque density gradient centrifugation. Total RNA was extracted using Trizol reagent, and RNA quality was assessed on an Agilent 2100 Bioanalyzer.

The data derive from a study of T cells in Graves' hyperthyroidism and ophthalmopathy (dated by TCRdb to between 2018 and 2020). Background on the whole study: Peripheral blood was collected at initial diagnosis, before any treatment. To identify distinguishing TCR V-J signatures, a discovery cohort of around 100 patients was used, comprising some 45 with Graves' ophthalmopathy and some 60 with stable Graves' hyperthyroidism. Whether ophthalmopathy could be predicted prospectively was tested in an independent validation cohort made up of roughly 19 hyperthyroidism patients plus 17 patients who later progressed to ophthalmopathy. For training and testing, the 80 to 100 patients in the discovery cohort were randomly divided in a 7:3 ratio. In addition, the study compared T-cell repertoires in thyroid tissue and in blood from about 6 Graves' hyperthyroidism patients. After blood sampling, hyperthyroidism patients were treated with methimazole at a starting dose of 30 mg daily, and ophthalmopathy patients were treated with high-dose intravenous methylprednisolone. TCR Vbeta CDR3 sequencing of 135 peripheral blood samples (over 40 ophthalmopathy, over 70 hyperthyroidism and approximately 17 progressor patients) is reported in the paper. Broad study findings and their caveats: In validation, progression to ophthalmopathy was predicted by the model with almost 71% sensitivity and nearly 75% specificity, a median of approximately 6.5 months before onset. Sample size was not statistically predetermined, and blinding of investigators to group allocation was not performed. Ophthalmopathy was separated from stable hyperthyroidism by a 13 V-J signature model, with about 86% sensitivity and around 81% specificity obtained in cross-validation and 80%/75% obtained in testing. Most expanded thyroid clonotypes (frequency above 0.001) were also detected in blood, a finding suggesting that blood repertoires may reflect thyroid immune responses.

V is trimmed back by 5 bases and J by 17 bases, and the junction contains 12 bases that no gene match accounts for. Based on the germline V gene (reference sequence), the CDR1 and CDR2 sequences are SEHNR and FQNEAQ. The CDR3 measures 14 amino acids from cysteine to phenylalanine. Kept here is only the CDR3 DNA, which spans 42 bases and is read in frame from base 1. The TCR beta CDR3 regions were amplified from RNA transcripts. The first round of RT-PCR for the TCR CDR3 was performed with the HTBI primer set and the Qiagen OneStep RT-PCR kit. A second multiplex PCR round built the libraries, followed by size selection and purification. Libraries were sequenced paired-end with 100 bp reads on an Illumina HiSeq2000. On the authors' methods: SOAPnuke was used to process the raw data, throwing out any read that contained adapters or uncalled bases, had a mean Phred below 15, or lacked an exact constant-primer or identifier match. High-quality paired reads were merged with COPE v1.2.5, and unique nucleotide sequences were defined as clonotypes. MiTCR v1.1 was used to align clonotypes to the IMGT TRBV, TRBD and TRBJ reference segments. Analysis was restricted to V-J combinations with a frequency above 0.0001, which covered about 99% of repertoires. A TCS score was defined as the ratio between F50 (clonal expansion) and ExV (chaos), using BLOSUM62-based TCRdist between CDR3 peptides within each V-J. Welch's t-statistics and random forest reduced approximately 520 V-J features to 13, which were used in a naive Bayes classifier (R e1071). The Morisita-Horn index was used to measure how similar the thyroid and blood repertoires were. TCRdb redid the processing of the public reads, applying fastp at Q25 and MiXCR, and retained in-frame beta chains. Rows are combined by CDR3 protein, so each entry shows the most common genes and DNA. The V and J calls reflect TCRdb's pipeline rather than the authors' work. This sample holds around 700,000 distinct CDR3 sequences; around 40% were observed only once. Clones ranked in the top ten supply around 32% of the sample.

Source material: blood. Rearrangement joined TRBV7-9 to TRBJ1-6; the junction holds 10 bases that match TRBD1. This sequence originates from a middle-aged woman with Graves' hyperthyroidism. The DNA sequence reads TGTGCCAGCAGCCCCCGGGGGACAGGGGAGCCCATCCACTTT. The translation is CASSPRGTGEPIHF.